This note documents a single T cell receptor beta chain sequence. In the original workflow: From reference gene primer amplification, estimates of nucleated cell counts were derived. Assay used: immunoSEQ multiplex PCR; TCRdb lists only in-frame clones, some missing. The DNA was the basis for D and trimming; V, J and clone size are from that table. The sample lists 9,500 to 15,000 clones; over 60% were seen once. This specimen belongs to a study of blood T cell repertoires in COVID-19. Study context: Whether acute or convalescent, the COVID-19 samples came from the United States, Italy and Spain.

CDR3 size: 17 residues. Germline V gene lookup returns CDR1 SGHAT and CDR2 FQNNGV. Trimming at V came to 2 bases and at J to 3 bases, leaving 6 bases not matched to a gene. Enrollment of patients from Seattle took place during active infection, with longitudinal follow-up. The sequencing sample was made of peripheral blood. The source is a man between 60 and 75 years old with COVID-19, enrolled during active disease. The chain has TRBV11-2 and TRBJ2-3, with 12 bases matching TRBD2. This chain's CDR3 is CASSLRASGRATDTQYF. The CDR3 bases are TGTGCCAGCAGCTTAAGGGCTAGCGGGAGGGCAACAGATACGCAGTATTTT. The full variable domain, with the rest looked up from reference TRBV11-2 and TRBJ2-3, is EAGVAQSPRYKIIEKRQSVAFWCNPISGHATLYWYQQILGQGPKLLIQFQNNGVVDDSQLPKDRFSAERLKGVDSTLKIQPAKLEDSAVYLCASSLRASGRATDTQYFGPGTRLTVL.